A single sample gave rise to the 26 T cell receptor beta chains below, sequenced in a study of cytomegalovirus exposure and HLA in healthy donors. PCR was performed using 60 Vbeta and 13 Jbeta primers. TCRdb keeps only in-frame clones here, not all; method: immunoSEQ multiplex PCR. The table shows 150,000 to 200,000 clones, with 79% occurring only once. The sequencing sample was made of PBMCs. All receptors derive from a woman aged 45-59 years in good health and CMV-seronegative.

This chain links TRBV7-6 with TRBJ2-5, with 8 positions matching TRBD2. CDR3 length: 15 amino acids. Germline-derived CDR1 and CDR2 are SGHVS and FNYEAQ. The trim removed 1 base at V and 2 bases at J, leaving 3 bases unmatched. The CDR3 region has the DNA TGTGCCAGCAGCTTAGTCGGGGGGGGGCAAGAGACCCAGTACTTC. It is translated as CASSLVGGGQETQYF.

This clone has a handful of counts. This chain connects TRBV6-1 to TRBJ2-1; tentative D call: TRBD1 (6 bases). V gave up 10 bases and J gave up 12 bases, with 25 bases separating them. The germline V gene encodes CDR1 MNHNS and CDR2 SASEGT. The CDR3 contains 14 residues. CDR3 residues: CATNRDLHGPVQFF. CDR3 nucleotide sequence: TGTGCCACAAACAGGGACCTCCATGGACCCGTGCAGTTCTTC.

The rearrangement joins TRBV21-1 to TRBJ1-4; the DNA was not used to check the table's D call, TRBD1. TRBV21-1 is a pseudogene locus. This CDR3 region has 15 residues. The CDR3 sequence: CASSRTEGLNEKLFF. Written as DNA, the CDR3 is TGTGCCAGCAGCAGGACAGAGGGCCTTAATGAAAAACTGTTTTTT.

This chain links TRBV9 with TRBJ1-1; TRBD1 agrees at 7 bases. The V gene end was trimmed by 6 bases and the J gene end by 1 base; junction bases not matched to a gene: 6. Germline V gives CDR1 SGDLS, CDR2 YYNGEE. CDR3 length: 14 residues. CDR3 nucleotides: TGTGCCAGCAACTCACAGGGGTCGAACACTGAAGCTTTCTTT. Amino acid sequence: CASNSQGSNTEAFF.

This clone has just one count. The germline gene is not matched at one end of the junction; a read error may be the cause. This rearrangement joins TRBV29-1 to TRBJ1-2; 7 nucleotides align to TRBD1. The germline V gene encodes CDR1 SQVTM and CDR2 ANQGSEA. The CDR3 is 11 residues long. CDR3 sequence reads: CVVTGNYGYTF. For the CDR3, the DNA is TGTGTCGTGACAGGGAACTATGGCTACACCTTC.

V usage is TRBV2 and J usage is TRBJ1-5, with TRBD1 matching 7 bases. Germline lookup yields CDR1 SNHLY and CDR2 FYNNEI. The CDR3 is 15 residues long. After removal of 6 bases from V and 2 bases from J, the junction contained 7 bases not matched to a gene. CDR3 residues: CASSVTGLGNQPQHF. The CDR3 bases are TGTGCCAGCAGCGTGACAGGGCTCGGCAATCAGCCCCAGCATTTT.

This chain links TRBV7-2 with TRBJ2-5; 7 nucleotides agree with TRBD2. The length of the CDR3 is 17 residues. CDR1 and CDR2 from the germline V gene are SGHTA and FQGNSA. Trimming at V came to 0 bases and at J to 5 bases, leaving 12 bases not matched to a gene. CDR3 DNA sequence: TGTGCCAGCAGCTTAGCGGGGGGGGGTTTTCGCCAGGAGACCCAGTACTTC. This translates into CASSLAGGGFRQETQYF. The full variable domain, in which reference TRBV7-2 and TRBJ2-5 provide the parts outside the CDR3, is GAGVSQSPSNKVTEKGKDVELRCDPISGHTALYWYRQSLGQGLEFLIYFQGNSAPDKSGLPSDRFSAERTGGSVSTLTIQRTQQEDSAVYLCASSLAGGGFRQETQYFGPGTRLLVL.

This clone has a handful of counts. The chain carries TRBV6-1 and TRBJ1-2; D is ambiguous. Germline V CDR1 and CDR2: MNHNS, SASEGT. This CDR3 region has 14 residues. Trimming shortened V by 0 bases and J by 4 bases, and 9 bases separated the two germline ends. The CDR3 DNA sequence: TGTGCCAGCAGTGAAGCTGGGGAGGGCTATGGCTACACCTTC. As protein: CASSEAGEGYGYTF.

The chain carries TRBV5-1 and TRBJ2-2, with 8 nucleotides matching TRBD1. Trimming removed 4 bases from V and 2 bases from J; junction bases left unmatched: 4. The length of the CDR3 is 15 residues. Per germline, CDR1 SGHRS and CDR2 YFSETQ. The CDR3 region is CASSRDRKNTGELFF. As DNA, the CDR3 is TGCGCCAGCAGCCGGGACAGGAAAAACACCGGGGAGCTGTTTTTT.

The chain recombines TRBV19 with TRBJ1-6; 7 bases line up with TRBD1. With 10 bases clipped from V and 6 bases from J, the junction kept 12 bases outside the gene matches. This CDR3 contains 15 residues. The germline CDR1 and CDR2 sequences are LNHDA and SQIVND (reference sequence). The CDR3 sequence: CATRTRDSFNSPLHF. The CDR3 DNA is TGTGCCACCAGAACCCGGGACAGCTTTAATTCACCCCTCCACTTT.

This rearrangement joins TRBV4-1 to TRBJ2-7; D remains unclear. V lost 1 base to trimming and J lost 0 bases, with 16 bases between them. The CDR3 has 17 residues. CDR1 is MGHRA and CDR2 is YSYEKL in the germline V gene. The CDR3 reads CASSQAPGGPSSYEQYF. The CDR3 DNA is TGCGCCAGCAGCCAAGCCCCCGGTGGTCCGAGCTCCTACGAGCAGTACTTC.

This clone occurred a few times. This chain connects TRBV4-3 to TRBJ2-1; TRBD2 matches at 9 bases. V lost 4 bases to trimming and J lost 9 bases; unmatched junction nucleotides: 4. Germline V gene sequence: CDR1 LGHNA, CDR2 YSLEER. The CDR3 sequence is 13 residues long. The CDR3 here is CASSLPSGIEQFF. DNA of the CDR3: TGCGCCAGCAGCCTACCTAGCGGGATTGAGCAGTTCTTC.

V and J are TRBV7-9 and TRBJ2-1; a possible D gene is TRBD2 (6 bases). Trimming stripped 6 bases from V and 10 bases from J, with 19 bases between. This CDR3 is 14 amino acids long. From germline, CDR1 is SEHNR and CDR2 FQNEAQ (reference sequence). This chain's CDR3 is CASSLSGPVYEQFF. The CDR3 nucleotides read TGTGCCAGCAGTTTAAGCGGGCCAGTGTACGAGCAGTTCTTC.

The J gene is TRBJ2-7, the V gene TRBV21-1; the D call of TRBD1 is as the table states it, not checked on the DNA. TRBV21-1 is labeled a pseudogene. This CDR3 spans 16 amino acids. CDR3: CASSKRHSQPTPVQYF. The CDR3 DNA is TGTGCCAGCAGCAAAAGACACAGCCAACCTACGCCGGTGCAGTACTTC.

V is TRBV28 and J is TRBJ2-7; 9 nucleotides line up with TRBD1. V lost 6 bases, J lost 7 bases, and 13 bases stayed unmatched. The germline gives CDR1 MDHEN, CDR2 SYDVKM. This CDR3 has 15 amino acids. The chain's CDR3 is CASRSTGTGSEEQYF. Written as DNA, the CDR3 is TGTGCCAGCAGGTCCACCGGGACAGGGTCCGAAGAGCAGTACTTC.

The V gene is TRBV9, the J gene TRBJ1-1, with a possible D match to TRBD1 (5 bases). V was cut by 0 bases and J by 6 bases, with 12 bases left in between. From germline, CDR1 is SGDLS and CDR2 YYNGEE. This CDR3 contains 14 residues. DNA of the CDR3: TGTGCCAGCAGCGTAGGGGACCGGGGGTCTGAAGCTTTCTTT. Translated, it gives CASSVGDRGSEAFF.

V usage is TRBV19 and J usage is TRBJ1-4; 8 nucleotides line up with TRBD1. Unmatched junction bases numbered 11, after V lost 6 bases and J lost 5 bases. The CDR3 is 16 amino acids. Germline V lookup: CDR1 LNHDA, CDR2 SQIVND (reference sequence). CDR3 sequence (DNA): TGTGCCAGTAGCATCGACAGGGGTCTTCAGAATGAAAAACTGTTTTTT. It specifies CASSIDRGLQNEKLFF.

This chain uses TRBV28 with TRBJ2-7, with 10 bases aligning to TRBD1. Trimming at V came to 6 bases and at J to 6 bases, leaving 8 bases not matched to a gene. Germline lookup yields CDR1 MDHEN and CDR2 SYDVKM. This CDR3 spans 14 amino acids. The CDR3 loop reads CASRRTGGRFEQYF. Here the CDR3 DNA reads TGTGCCAGCAGGAGGACAGGGGGTCGATTCGAGCAGTACTTC.

Of note for this clone: Without the conserved terminal phenylalanine or tryptophan, this CDR3 likely stems from a read error. No DNA is shown, since the ends of the CDR3 on it are uncertain; the CDR3 is the one TCRdb lists. This chain links TRBV25-1 with TRBJ1-1; the table names TRBD1, a call not compared with the DNA. In germline, CDR1 is MGHDK, CDR2 SYGVNS. The CDR3 is 10 residues long, ends included. The CDR3 spells CASREKGQKL.

This clone was observed a single time. The chain employs TRBV4-3 and TRBJ1-6; 8 bases match TRBD1. The germline gives CDR1 LGHNA, CDR2 YSLEER. With 3 bases clipped from V and 7 bases from J, the junction kept 11 bases outside the gene matches. The CDR3 loop spans 17 amino acids. The CDR3 nucleotides read TGCGCCAGCAGCCACAGGGGCGACGACAGGGGCAATTCACCCCTCCACTTT. Translating gives CASSHRGDDRGNSPLHF.

This clone was counted a few times. J is TRBJ2-1 and V is TRBV7-2; a possible D gene is TRBD1 (6 bases). Germline CDR1 is SGHTA and CDR2 is FQGNSA. The CDR3 covers 15 residues. Trimming took 4 bases from V and 1 from J, leaving 11 bases between them. CDR3 protein: CASSSGVWSYNEQFF. For the CDR3, the DNA is TGTGCCAGCAGCTCAGGGGTGTGGTCCTACAATGAGCAGTTCTTC. Together with reference TRBV7-2 and TRBJ2-1, the CDR3 gives the full variable domain: GAGVSQSPSNKVTEKGKDVELRCDPISGHTALYWYRQSLGQGLEFLIYFQGNSAPDKSGLPSDRFSAERTGGSVSTLTIQRTQQEDSAVYLCASSSGVWSYNEQFFGPGTRLTVL.

This clone was counted only a few times. The chain employs TRBV6-6 and TRBJ1-2, with 9 bases matching TRBD1. V gave up 2 bases and J gave up 4 bases; unmatched junction bases: 8. The CDR3 totals 16 residues. Germline assignment: CDR1 MNHNY and CDR2 SVGAGI (reference sequence). CDR3 protein: CASSYRQKTGGYGYTF. DNA for the CDR3: TGTGCCAGCAGTTACCGACAAAAGACAGGGGGCTATGGCTACACCTTC.

This chain uses TRBV6-5 with TRBJ1-4; tentative D call: TRBD1 (5 bases). CDR3 length equals 14 residues. Germline CDR1 reads MNHEY; CDR2 reads SVGAGI. Trimming cost V 4 bases and J 3 bases, with 9 bases left between them. As DNA, the CDR3 is TGTGCCAGCAGTTCCGACAGTTCTAATGAAAAACTGTTTTTT. This translates into CASSSDSSNEKLFF.

The V gene is TRBV2, the J gene TRBJ1-5; possible D gene TRBD1, 5 bases. This CDR3 is built from 14 residues. Deletions cut 6 bases from V and 5 bases from J, with 14 bases between. Germline loops: CDR1 SNHLY, CDR2 FYNNEI. The CDR3 sequence: CASRATSRDQPQHF. The CDR3 coding sequence is TGTGCCAGCAGGGCCACCTCCAGGGATCAGCCCCAGCATTTT. The complete variable domain, with remaining parts taken from reference TRBV2 and TRBJ1-5, reads EPEVTQTPSHQVTQMGQEVILRCVPISNHLYFYWYRQILGQKVEFLVSFYNNEISEKSEIFDDQFSVERPDGSNFTLKIRSTKLEDSAMYFCASRATSRDQPQHFGDGTRLSIL.

This clone appeared a few times. Here the CDR3 DNA reads TGTGCCAGCAGTTTATTTGGACAGGGCAAGTTCTTC. It is translated as CASSLFGQGKFF. The chain combines TRBV28 with TRBJ2-1; 8 bases fit TRBD1. This CDR3 region has 12 residues. Germline assignment: CDR1 MDHEN and CDR2 SYDVKM. The V gene end was trimmed by 1 base and the J gene end by 14 bases; junction bases not matched to a gene: 4.

The genes are TRBV6-5 and TRBJ2-7; TRBD1 agrees at 7 bases. V was pared by 6 bases and J by 2 bases, with 7 bases of the junction left unmatched. Germline lookup yields CDR1 MNHEY and CDR2 SVGAGI. The CDR3 extends over 14 amino acids. CDR3: CASRMDRKTYEQYF. CDR3 coding DNA: TGTGCCAGCAGAATGGACAGGAAAACCTACGAGCAGTACTTC.